Listed here is a single TCR beta chain. Its antigen is not known. Sorted-subset replicate PCR reactions were performed with approximately 180 ng DNA, corresponding to tens of thousands of T cell genomes. Sequencing was performed with immunoSEQ multiplex PCR; in TCRdb, only in-frame clones are kept and a portion is missing. The data contain 550,000 to 850,000 clones, around 72% of them singletons. Per germline, CDR1 SGHVS and CDR2 FQNEAQ. The CDR3 is made up of 12 amino acids. Unmatched junction bases numbered 1, after V lost 5 bases and J lost 6 bases. The data are from a study of shared clonotypes between healthy human individuals. Study observations and caveats: It was observed that 5% to 6.5% of naive CD4 clonotypes were shared across several donors. Generation probability values for non-shared clonotypes were lower than those for clonotypes shared by all four donors. Across subsets, estimated richness was generally greater for naive than for memory populations.

The V gene is TRBV7-8, the J gene TRBJ2-4; 7 nucleotides match TRBD2. The sample taken for sequencing was memory CD4+ T cells sorted from blood. The sample's subset: CD45RA-negative fraction. The TCR was taken from a woman in her 30s in good health. The CDR3 spells CASSGRVNIQYF. CDR3 coding DNA: TGTGCCAGCAGCGGGAGGGTAAACATTCAGTACTTC.